This entry lists 10 T cell receptor beta chains sequenced from one sample in a study of shared clonotypes between healthy human individuals. Libraries were prepared by immunoSEQ multiplex PCR; TCRdb keeps only in-frame clonotypes and omits some of them. This sample has 1,400,000 or so clones, with approximately 98.5% found just once. Source material: naive CD4+ T cells sorted from blood. Indicated subset: CD45RA+ positively selected. Receptors originate from a man younger than 40 in good health.

The V and J genes are TRBV18 and TRBJ1-1; D remains ambiguous. The CDR3 totals 13 residues. V was clipped by 10 bases and J by 2 bases, with 14 bases between them. Germline V gene lookup returns CDR1 KGHSH and CDR2 LQKENI. CDR3 amino acids: CATLREVNTEAFF. The DNA of the CDR3 is TGTGCCACCCTAAGGGAAGTAAACACTGAAGCTTTCTTT.

Points on this clone: Compared with germline, one end of the junction differs, possibly owing to a read error. The V and J genes are TRBV6-5 and TRBJ2-3; D is tentatively TRBD1 or TRBD2 (5 bases each). Looked up from germline, CDR1 is MNHEY and CDR2 is SVGAGI. The CDR3 loop spans 13 amino acids. The CDR3 DNA reads TGTGCCAGCAGTCGGGGACCCACAGCTACGCAGTATTTT. This gives the protein CASSRGPTATQYF.

The rearrangement links TRBV19 to TRBJ1-5; weak D call: TRBD1 (5 bases). Germline lookup yields CDR1 LNHDA and CDR2 SQIVND (reference sequence). CDR3 length: 15 residues. V lost 3 bases and J lost 4, with 13 bases in between. The CDR3 loop reads CASSMGQGRNQPQHF. CDR3 DNA sequence: TGTGCCAGTAGTATGGGTCAGGGAAGAAATCAGCCCCAGCATTTT.

This rearrangement joins TRBV29-1 to TRBJ2-7, with D maybe TRBD2 (6 bases). Trimming stripped 7 bases from V and 0 bases from J, with 19 bases between. The CDR3 consists of 15 residues. Germline V CDR1 and CDR2: SQVTM, ANQGSEA. The CDR3 nucleotides are TGCAGCGCCGTGGGAGGACGGGAAAGCTCCTACGAGCAGTACTTC. It is translated as CSAVGGRESSYEQYF.

This clone was recorded once. The J gene is TRBJ1-2, the V gene TRBV5-1, with D tentatively TRBD1 (6 bases). Germline V CDR1 and CDR2: SGHRS, YFSETQ. The CDR3 consists of 14 residues. Trimming took off 5 bases at V and 4 bases at J, with 15 bases between the two ends. This CDR3 reads CASRKGDLSYGYTF. As DNA, the CDR3 is TGCGCCAGCAGGAAGGGGGATTTAAGCTATGGCTACACCTTC.

The V gene is TRBV9, the J gene TRBJ2-1; TRBD2 might be the D (5 bases). The CDR3 runs 18 residues. Trimming pared 0 bases from V and 0 bases from J, leaving 16 bases between. Germline V lookup: CDR1 SGDLS, CDR2 YYNGEE. CDR3 protein: CASSVVEAFGSSYNEQFF. The DNA for the CDR3 is TGTGCCAGCAGCGTAGTGGAGGCCTTTGGTAGCTCCTACAATGAGCAGTTCTTC.

This chain connects TRBV10-3 to TRBJ2-1; 10 bases are a match to TRBD1. J lost 8 bases, V lost 11 bases, and 12 bases had no gene match. Germline V gene lookup returns CDR1 ENHRY and CDR2 SYGVKD. The CDR3 totals 14 residues. For the CDR3, the DNA is TGTGCCGGAAGGGGGGACAGGGGACAGGATGAGCAGTTCTTC. Protein sequence: CAGRGDRGQDEQFF.

V is TRBV18 and J is TRBJ2-5; 7 bases align to TRBD1. This CDR3 region has 15 residues. The V and J ends lost 0 bases and 5 bases, in that order; junction bases with no gene match: 6. The germline CDR1 and CDR2 sequences are KGHSH and LQKENI. The CDR3 protein is CASSPPTGLFETQYF. The CDR3 DNA reads as TGTGCCAGCTCACCACCGACAGGGCTCTTTGAGACCCAGTACTTC.

The chain carries TRBV28 and TRBJ1-5; unclear D gene. This CDR3 is 17 amino acids long. Germline V CDR1 and CDR2: MDHEN, SYDVKM. The V and J ends lost 5 bases and 5 bases respectively, with 22 bases between them. CDR3 in amino acids: CASSANLQVRGYQPQHF. CDR3 DNA: TGTGCCAGCAGTGCTAATCTGCAGGTTAGAGGGTATCAGCCCCAGCATTTT.

With regard to this clone: Other DNA sequences in this specimen translate into the identical CDR3. The V and J genes are TRBV5-4 and TRBJ2-7, with 14 nucleotides matching TRBD2. The V gene's germline CDR1 is SGHNT and CDR2 YYREEE (reference sequence). J gave up 1 base and V 0 bases, and 0 bases lay outside the gene matches. The CDR3 contains 16 residues. The DNA for the CDR3 is TGTGCCAGCAGCTTGGGACTAGCGGGAGGGTCCTACGAGCAGTACTTC. It is translated as CASSLGLAGGSYEQYF.